The rows below give T cell receptor beta chains drawn from one sample of a study of CD8 T cells in Susac syndrome. TCRdb re-called the immunoSEQ multiplex PCR reads with MiXCR, one entry per CDR3 protein. The sample contains 150,000 to 200,000 distinct CDR3 sequences, more than 85% of which appear only once. Sequencing input: CD4+ T cells from PBMCs. All receptors come from a human donor with Susac syndrome. The CDR3 runs from the conserved cysteine through the conserved F or W. D genes are given only for firm matches. Size is stated for part of the rows, as once, few or many counts, or as a class when the clone is expanded.

len: 12; abundance: -; v_gene: TRBV30; j_gene: TRBJ2-3; d_gene: TRBD1; CDR3aa: CAWGQGADTQYF; CDR3nt: TGTGCCTGGGGACAGGGTGCAGATACGCAGTATTTT
len: 14; abundance: -; v_gene: TRBV19; j_gene: TRBJ1-1; d_gene: -; CDR3aa: CASSIGTSLLEAFF; CDR3nt: TGTGCCAGTAGTATAGGGACGAGTTTGCTTGAAGCTTTCTTT
len: 16; abundance: -; v_gene: TRBV18; j_gene: TRBJ2-5; d_gene: TRBD1; CDR3aa: CASSPDRARFQETQYF; CDR3nt: TGTGCCAGCTCACCTGACAGGGCCCGTTTCCAAGAGACCCAGTACTTC
len: 15; abundance: -; v_gene: TRBV3-1; j_gene: TRBJ1-3; d_gene: -; CDR3aa: CASSQRRVSGNTIYF; CDR3nt: TGTGCCAGCAGCCAAAGGAGGGTTTCTGGAAACACCATATATTTT
len: 12; abundance: -; v_gene: TRBV12-3/TRBV12-4; j_gene: TRBJ1-1; d_gene: TRBD1; CDR3aa: CATHGTDTEAFF; CDR3nt: TGTGCCACCCATGGGACAGACACTGAAGCTTTCTTT
len: 14; abundance: -; v_gene: TRBV20-1; j_gene: TRBJ2-3; d_gene: TRBD2; CDR3aa: CSASGTRRTDTQYF; CDR3nt: TGCAGTGCTAGCGGGACTAGACGCACAGATACGCAGTATTTT
len: 15; abundance: -; v_gene: TRBV11-2; j_gene: TRBJ2-4; d_gene: -; CDR3aa: CASSQRLDTKNIQYF; CDR3nt: TGTGCCAGCAGCCAACGGCTTGACACTAAAAACATTCAGTACTTC
len: 14; abundance: -; v_gene: TRBV6-1; j_gene: TRBJ1-2; d_gene: -; CDR3aa: CASSAPGLTWGYTF; CDR3nt: TGTGCCAGCAGTGCTCCGGGACTCACGTGGGGCTACACCTTC
len: 13; abundance: few; v_gene: TRBV4-1; j_gene: TRBJ2-3; d_gene: -; CDR3aa: CASSPPDTDTQYF; CDR3nt: TGCGCCAGCAGCCCGCCCGACACAGATACGCAGTATTTT
len: 15; abundance: -; v_gene: TRBV3-1; j_gene: TRBJ1-1; d_gene: -; CDR3aa: CASMNLGGRGTEAFF; CDR3nt: TGTGCCAGCATGAATTTGGGAGGCCGGGGCACTGAAGCTTTCTTT
len: 14; abundance: -; v_gene: TRBV5-8; j_gene: TRBJ2-7; d_gene: TRBD2; CDR3aa: CASSLPAGGYEQYF; CDR3nt: TGTGCCAGCAGCCTCCCAGCGGGAGGGTACGAGCAGTACTTC
len: 15; abundance: -; v_gene: TRBV12-5; j_gene: TRBJ1-5; d_gene: -; CDR3aa: CASGLWGSGTQPQHF; CDR3nt: TGTGCTAGTGGTCTATGGGGCAGCGGGACTCAGCCCCAGCATTTT
len: 14; abundance: once; v_gene: TRBV6-4; j_gene: TRBJ2-7; d_gene: -; CDR3aa: CASKAGTKGYEQYF; CDR3nt: TGTGCCAGCAAAGCAGGGACAAAAGGCTACGAGCAGTACTTC
len: 16; abundance: -; v_gene: TRBV4-2; j_gene: TRBJ2-3; d_gene: -; CDR3aa: CASSQGASVGTDTQYF; CDR3nt: TGTGCCAGCAGCCAAGGAGCAAGTGTCGGCACAGATACGCAGTATTTT
len: 15; abundance: -; v_gene: TRBV5-1; j_gene: TRBJ2-5; d_gene: -; CDR3aa: CASSLAGQLQETQYF; CDR3nt: TGCGCCAGCAGCTTGGCCGGACAGTTACAAGAGACCCAGTACTTC
len: 16; abundance: -; v_gene: TRBV5-1; j_gene: TRBJ2-6; d_gene: -; CDR3aa: CASSREPRSGANVLTF; CDR3nt: TGCGCCAGCAGCAGGGAACCGAGGTCCGGGGCCAACGTCCTGACTTTC
len: 10; abundance: -; v_gene: TRBV29-1; j_gene: TRBJ2-1; d_gene: TRBD2; CDR3aa: CSAGGLGQFF; CDR3nt: TGCAGCGCGGGAGGACTTGGGCAGTTCTTC
len: 17; abundance: -; v_gene: TRBV4-2; j_gene: TRBJ2-7; d_gene: TRBD2; CDR3aa: CASSRSPGSGVPYEQYF; CDR3nt: TGTGCCAGCAGCCGATCCCCGGGTAGCGGGGTCCCCTACGAGCAGTACTTC
len: 14; abundance: -; v_gene: TRBV2; j_gene: TRBJ1-4; d_gene: TRBD1; CDR3aa: CASRVQGGGEKLFF; CDR3nt: TGTGCCAGCAGAGTACAGGGGGGAGGTGAAAAACTGTTTTTT
len: 16; abundance: -; v_gene: TRBV7-3; j_gene: TRBJ1-1; d_gene: TRBD1; CDR3aa: CASSLGTVEVNTEAFF; CDR3nt: TGTGCCAGCAGCTTAGGGACAGTAGAGGTGAACACTGAAGCTTTCTTT
len: 15; abundance: -; v_gene: TRBV6-5; j_gene: TRBJ2-3; d_gene: -; CDR3aa: CASTQTGASTDTQYF; CDR3nt: TGTGCCAGCACACAGACCGGCGCCTCCACAGATACGCAGTATTTT
len: 14; abundance: -; v_gene: TRBV10-3; j_gene: TRBJ2-3; d_gene: -; CDR3aa: CAITPGSLSDTQYF; CDR3nt: TGTGCCATCACCCCTGGAAGTTTGTCAGATACGCAGTATTTT
len: 14; abundance: -; v_gene: TRBV20-1; j_gene: TRBJ2-7; d_gene: -; CDR3aa: CSARGNSGTYEQYF; CDR3nt: TGCAGTGCTAGAGGGAATAGCGGAACCTACGAGCAGTACTTC
len: 14; abundance: -; v_gene: TRBV10-2; j_gene: TRBJ2-7; d_gene: TRBD1; CDR3aa: CASSESQGAEEQYF; CDR3nt: TGCGCCAGCAGTGAGTCTCAGGGGGCGGAGGAGCAGTACTTC
len: 18; abundance: -; v_gene: TRBV3-1; j_gene: TRBJ2-4; d_gene: -; CDR3aa: CASSQDRDSGTVKNIQYF; CDR3nt: TGTGCCAGCAGCCAAGATCGGGATTCCGGGACCGTGAAAAACATTCAGTACTTC
len: 16; abundance: -; v_gene: TRBV7-9; j_gene: TRBJ2-3; d_gene: -; CDR3aa: CASSPWGGGSTDTQYF; CDR3nt: TGTGCCAGCAGCCCCTGGGGAGGCGGAAGCACAGATACGCAGTATTTT
len: 14; abundance: -; v_gene: TRBV6-5; j_gene: TRBJ2-5; d_gene: TRBD2; CDR3aa: CASSYGLAGGPQYF; CDR3nt: TGTGCCAGCAGTTACGGACTAGCGGGGGGTCCCCAGTACTTC
len: 11; abundance: -; v_gene: TRBV27; j_gene: TRBJ2-1; d_gene: -; CDR3aa: CASRGYNEQFF; CDR3nt: TGTGCCAGCCGGGGGTACAATGAGCAGTTCTTC
len: 13; abundance: -; v_gene: TRBV19; j_gene: TRBJ2-1; d_gene: -; CDR3aa: CASTRTPSDEQFF; CDR3nt: TGTGCCAGTACCCGGACTCCCAGTGATGAGCAGTTCTTC
len: 16; abundance: -; v_gene: TRBV19; j_gene: TRBJ2-2; d_gene: -; CDR3aa: CASSIGGRTNTGELFF; CDR3nt: TGTGCCAGTAGTATAGGGGGAAGGACGAACACCGGGGAGCTGTTTTTT
len: 13; abundance: -; v_gene: TRBV7-3; j_gene: TRBJ2-2; d_gene: -; CDR3aa: CASTPDNTGELFF; CDR3nt: TGTGCCAGCACGCCGGATAACACCGGGGAGCTGTTTTTT
len: 20; abundance: -; v_gene: TRBV14; j_gene: TRBJ2-3; d_gene: TRBD1; CDR3aa: CASSHPTPLTGGVGTDTQYF; CDR3nt: TGTGCCAGCAGCCATCCCACACCCCTCACAGGGGGAGTGGGCACAGATACGCAGTATTTT
len: 16; abundance: -; v_gene: TRBV7-8; j_gene: TRBJ2-3; d_gene: -; CDR3aa: CASSLRGGGDTDTQYF; CDR3nt: TGTGCCAGCAGCTTAAGGGGGGGCGGTGATACAGATACGCAGTATTTT
len: 13; abundance: -; v_gene: TRBV20-1; j_gene: TRBJ2-7; d_gene: TRBD2; CDR3aa: CSAILAGGYEQYF; CDR3nt: TGCAGTGCAATACTAGCGGGGGGGTACGAGCAGTACTTC
len: 14; abundance: -; v_gene: TRBV2; j_gene: TRBJ2-4; d_gene: -; CDR3aa: CASIARPSRHIQYF; CDR3nt: TGTGCCAGCATCGCCCGCCCAAGCAGGCACATTCAGTACTTC
len: 15; abundance: -; v_gene: TRBV6-5; j_gene: TRBJ1-1; d_gene: TRBD1; CDR3aa: CASSSPWTGVSEAFF; CDR3nt: TGTGCCAGCAGTAGCCCGTGGACAGGGGTCTCTGAAGCTTTCTTT
len: 17; abundance: -; v_gene: TRBV15; j_gene: TRBJ2-3; d_gene: TRBD2; CDR3aa: CATSRETSGRGTDTQYF; CDR3nt: TGTGCCACCAGCAGAGAGACGAGCGGGAGGGGGACAGATACGCAGTATTTT
len: 14; abundance: -; v_gene: TRBV5-1; j_gene: TRBJ1-3; d_gene: -; CDR3aa: CASSLTGYGNTIYF; CDR3nt: TGCGCCAGCAGCTTGACAGGGTACGGAAACACCATATATTTT
len: 11; abundance: -; v_gene: TRBV25-1; j_gene: TRBJ1-1; d_gene: -; CDR3aa: CASSPGTRAFF; CDR3nt: TGTGCCAGCAGTCCAGGGACAAGAGCTTTCTTT
len: 14; abundance: few; v_gene: TRBV12-3/TRBV12-4; j_gene: TRBJ1-1; d_gene: -; CDR3aa: CASSFSSSNTEAFF; CDR3nt: TGTGCCAGCAGTTTCTCTAGTTCGAACACTGAAGCTTTCTTT
len: 17; abundance: -; v_gene: TRBV4-1; j_gene: TRBJ1-2; d_gene: TRBD1; CDR3aa: CASSSRDRASSSYGYTF; CDR3nt: TGCGCCAGCAGCTCCCGGGACAGAGCATCCTCCAGCTATGGCTACACCTTC
len: 14; abundance: -; v_gene: TRBV5-1; j_gene: TRBJ2-7; d_gene: TRBD2; CDR3aa: CASSSGLANLEQYF; CDR3nt: TGCGCCAGCAGCTCGGGACTAGCAAATCTCGAGCAGTACTTC
len: 16; abundance: -; v_gene: TRBV3-1; j_gene: TRBJ1-2; d_gene: TRBD1; CDR3aa: CASSQEGGQNNYGYTF; CDR3nt: TGTGCCAGCAGCCAAGAAGGGGGACAGAATAACTATGGCTACACCTTC
len: 20; abundance: -; v_gene: TRBV2; j_gene: TRBJ2-5; d_gene: TRBD2; CDR3aa: CASSKRVSSGTSTSLETQYF; CDR3nt: TGTGCCAGCTCGAAACGGGTCTCTAGCGGGACTTCCACAAGCTTAGAGACCCAGTACTTC
len: 12; abundance: -; v_gene: TRBV28; j_gene: TRBJ1-1; d_gene: -; CDR3aa: CASTGLGGEAFF; CDR3nt: TGTGCCAGCACTGGTTTAGGAGGTGAAGCTTTCTTT
len: 13; abundance: -; v_gene: TRBV2; j_gene: TRBJ2-5; d_gene: TRBD1; CDR3aa: CASSADRRKTQYF; CDR3nt: TGTGCCAGCAGTGCGGACAGGAGAAAGACCCAGTACTTC
len: 15; abundance: -; v_gene: TRBV28; j_gene: TRBJ2-5; d_gene: TRBD2; CDR3aa: CASNPGLAGAETQYF; CDR3nt: TGTGCCAGCAACCCGGGACTAGCGGGAGCAGAGACCCAGTACTTC
len: 14; abundance: -; v_gene: TRBV19; j_gene: TRBJ1-1; d_gene: -; CDR3aa: CASSARTVNTEAFF; CDR3nt: TGTGCCAGTAGTGCACGGACAGTGAACACTGAAGCTTTCTTT
len: 19; abundance: -; v_gene: TRBV20-1; j_gene: TRBJ2-3; d_gene: TRBD2; CDR3aa: CSARDDFLSGGASTDTQYF; CDR3nt: TGCAGTGCTAGAGACGATTTCCTTAGCGGGGGGGCCAGCACAGATACGCAGTATTTT
len: 16; abundance: -; v_gene: TRBV3-1; j_gene: TRBJ2-2; d_gene: -; CDR3aa: CASSLLGGEDTGELFF; CDR3nt: TGTGCCAGCTCCCTCCTAGGGGGAGAAGACACCGGGGAGCTGTTTTTT
len: 13; abundance: -; v_gene: TRBV25-1; j_gene: TRBJ1-1; d_gene: -; CDR3aa: CASSAPVGGSAFF; CDR3nt: TGTGCCAGCAGTGCCCCTGTAGGGGGAAGCGCTTTCTTT
len: 15; abundance: once; v_gene: TRBV18; j_gene: TRBJ1-1; d_gene: -; CDR3aa: CASSSAGASDTEAFF; CDR3nt: TGTGCCAGCTCAAGCGCAGGGGCGTCCGACACTGAAGCTTTCTTT
len: 16; abundance: -; v_gene: TRBV5-4; j_gene: TRBJ2-1; d_gene: -; CDR3aa: CASSLEGRSYRNEQFF; CDR3nt: TGTGCCAGCAGCTTGGAGGGCCGATCGTACAGGAATGAGCAGTTCTTC
len: 15; abundance: -; v_gene: TRBV20-1; j_gene: TRBJ2-7; d_gene: TRBD2; CDR3aa: CSARWLAGGPYEQYF; CDR3nt: TGCAGTGCTAGATGGCTAGCGGGAGGGCCCTACGAGCAGTACTTC
len: 13; abundance: -; v_gene: TRBV11-2; j_gene: TRBJ1-1; d_gene: -; CDR3aa: CASSILRAREAFF; CDR3nt: TGTGCCAGCAGCATCTTGAGAGCGCGGGAAGCTTTCTTT
len: 16; abundance: -; v_gene: TRBV4-1; j_gene: TRBJ1-2; d_gene: -; CDR3aa: CASSQEGGRVNYGYTF; CDR3nt: TGCGCCAGCAGCCAAGAAGGAGGGCGAGTCAACTATGGCTACACCTTC
len: 18; abundance: -; v_gene: TRBV6-5; j_gene: TRBJ2-7; d_gene: TRBD1; CDR3aa: CASSYSMFGAGGSYEQYF; CDR3nt: TGTGCCAGCAGTTACTCGATGTTTGGGGCAGGGGGCTCCTACGAGCAGTACTTC
len: 19; abundance: -; v_gene: TRBV6-1; j_gene: TRBJ1-5; d_gene: TRBD1; CDR3aa: CASSKNRDRGYYSNQPQHF; CDR3nt: TGTGCCAGCAGTAAAAACCGGGACAGGGGATATTATAGCAATCAGCCCCAGCATTTT
len: 17; abundance: -; v_gene: TRBV15; j_gene: TRBJ2-3; d_gene: TRBD2; CDR3aa: CATSRKASGTTTDTQYF; CDR3nt: TGTGCCACCAGCAGAAAAGCTAGCGGGACTACCACAGATACGCAGTATTTT